Listed below are T cell receptor beta chains from one sample, sequenced in a study of T cells in Graves' hyperthyroidism and ophthalmopathy. TCRdb fed the multiplex PCR reads into MiXCR, producing one record per CDR3 protein. The sample gives 220,000 or so distinct CDR3 sequences, about 17% of which show up once; about 30% is in the top ten. The sequenced sample consisted of blood. The receptors were sampled from a woman under 30 with Graves' ophthalmopathy. CDR3s include the opening cysteine and the closing phenylalanine or tryptophan. D genes are given only for firm matches. The size of a clone is reported for some rows only, either as once, few or many, or as a class for expanded clones.

clone size	V gene	D gene	J gene	CDR3 DNA	CDR3 protein
few	TRBV6-4	.	TRBJ2-2	TGTGCCAGCAGCCTCCAAGAGACCGGGGAGCTGTTTTTT	CASSLQETGELFF
many	TRBV30	.	TRBJ1-2	TGTGCCTGGAGGGCCGGGGGCTCAACCTATGGCTACACCTTC	CAWRAGGSTYGYTF
.	TRBV2	TRBD1	TRBJ1-2	TGTGCCAGCCTGCCCGGACAGGGGGAGTACTACGGCTACACCTTC	CASLPGQGEYYGYTF
many	TRBV10-3	.	TRBJ2-2	TGTGCCATCAGTGGGGCCTGGAAAAGGGCCACCGGGGAGCTGTTTTTT	CAISGAWKRATGELFF
many	TRBV27	.	TRBJ1-1	TGTGCCAGCAGTTTAATTCAGGGGTCCCGGGCTTTCTTT	CASSLIQGSRAFF
.	TRBV14	.	TRBJ2-5	TGTGCCAGCAGCCCGGGGGTCACCCAGTACTTC	CASSPGVTQYF
many	TRBV19	.	TRBJ2-2	TGTGCCAGTAGACCCTTTAACACCGGGGAGCTGTTTTTT	CASRPFNTGELFF
many	TRBV10-2	TRBD1	TRBJ1-6	TGCGCCAGCAGGACCGACAGGGAAAATTCACCCCTCCACTTT	CASRTDRENSPLHF
few	TRBV9	.	TRBJ2-3	TGTGCCAGCAGCGCTGGAGATACGCAGTATTTT	CASSAGDTQYF
.	TRBV7-3	TRBD2	TRBJ2-4	TGTGCCAGCAGCCCATCCGCTAGCGGGGCTAAAAACATTCAGTACTTC	CASSPSASGAKNIQYF
many	TRBV7-2	TRBD1	TRBJ2-1	TGTGCCAGCAGCTTAGGAAGGGGGCGTGAGCAGTTCTTC	CASSLGRGREQFF
many	TRBV6-1	.	TRBJ2-3	TGTGCCAGCAGTGGTGGAAGCACAGATACGCAGTATTTT	CASSGGSTDTQYF
many	TRBV18	.	TRBJ1-2	TGTGCCAGCTCAGGGGATTCTGGCTACACCTTC	CASSGDSGYTF
few	TRBV25-1	.	TRBJ1-1	TGTGCCACCTCTTTGGGTGCCCCCCATGAAGCTTTCTTT	CATSLGAPHEAFF